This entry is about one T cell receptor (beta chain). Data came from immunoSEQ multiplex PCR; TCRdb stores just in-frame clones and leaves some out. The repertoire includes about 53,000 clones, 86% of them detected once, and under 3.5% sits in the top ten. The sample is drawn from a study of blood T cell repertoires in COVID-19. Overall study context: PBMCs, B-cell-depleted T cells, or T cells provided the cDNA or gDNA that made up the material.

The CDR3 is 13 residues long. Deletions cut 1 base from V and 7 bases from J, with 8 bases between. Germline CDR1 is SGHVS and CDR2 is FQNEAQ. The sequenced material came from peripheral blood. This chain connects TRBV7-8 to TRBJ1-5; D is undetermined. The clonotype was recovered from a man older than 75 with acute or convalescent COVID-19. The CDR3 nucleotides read TGTGCCAGCAGCTTAGGCGGAGTACAGCCCCAGCATTTT. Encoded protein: CASSLGGVQPQHF.